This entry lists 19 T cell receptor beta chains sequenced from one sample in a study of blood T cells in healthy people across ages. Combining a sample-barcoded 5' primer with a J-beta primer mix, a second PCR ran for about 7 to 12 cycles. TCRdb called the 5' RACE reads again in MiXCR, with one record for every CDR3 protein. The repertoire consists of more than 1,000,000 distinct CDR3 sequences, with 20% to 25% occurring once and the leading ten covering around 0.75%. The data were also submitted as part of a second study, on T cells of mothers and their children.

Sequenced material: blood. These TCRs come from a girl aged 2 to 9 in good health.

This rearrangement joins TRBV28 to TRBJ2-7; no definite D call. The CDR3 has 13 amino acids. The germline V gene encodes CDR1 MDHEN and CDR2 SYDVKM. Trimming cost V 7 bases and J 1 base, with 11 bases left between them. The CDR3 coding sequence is TGTGCCAGCAAGAGAACAGAATCCTACGAGCAGTACTTC. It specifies CASKRTESYEQYF.

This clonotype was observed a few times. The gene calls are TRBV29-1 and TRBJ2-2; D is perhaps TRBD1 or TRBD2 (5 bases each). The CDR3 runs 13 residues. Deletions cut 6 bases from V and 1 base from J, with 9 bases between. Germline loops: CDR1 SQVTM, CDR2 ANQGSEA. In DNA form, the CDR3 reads TGCAGCGTCCGGGACCTGAACACCGGGGAGCTGTTTTTT. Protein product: CSVRDLNTGELFF.

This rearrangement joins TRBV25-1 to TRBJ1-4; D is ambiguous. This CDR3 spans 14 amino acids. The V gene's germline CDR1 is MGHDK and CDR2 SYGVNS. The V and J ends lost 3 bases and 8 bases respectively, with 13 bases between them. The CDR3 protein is CASSDGEGGEKLFF. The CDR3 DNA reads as TGTGCCAGCAGTGACGGGGAGGGAGGCGAAAAACTGTTTTTT.

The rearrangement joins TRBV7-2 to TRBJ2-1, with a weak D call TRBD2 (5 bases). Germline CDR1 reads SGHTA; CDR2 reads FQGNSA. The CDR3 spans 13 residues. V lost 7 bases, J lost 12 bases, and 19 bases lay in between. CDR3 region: CASTATKEGWQFF. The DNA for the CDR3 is TGTGCCAGCACGGCCACGAAAGAGGGTTGGCAGTTCTTC. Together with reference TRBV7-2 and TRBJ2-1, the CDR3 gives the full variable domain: GAGVSQSPSNKVTEKGKDVELRCDPISGHTALYWYRQSLGQGLEFLIYFQGNSAPDKSGLPSDRFSAERTGGSVSTLTIQRTQQEDSAVYLCASTATKEGWQFFGPGTRLTVL.

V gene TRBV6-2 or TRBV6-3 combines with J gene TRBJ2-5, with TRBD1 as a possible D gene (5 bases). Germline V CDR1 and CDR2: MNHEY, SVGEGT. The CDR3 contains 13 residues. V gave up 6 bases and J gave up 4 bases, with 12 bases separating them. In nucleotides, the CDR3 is TGTGCCAGCAGGCTCCCCCAGGGAGAGACCCAGTACTTC. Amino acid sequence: CASRLPQGETQYF.

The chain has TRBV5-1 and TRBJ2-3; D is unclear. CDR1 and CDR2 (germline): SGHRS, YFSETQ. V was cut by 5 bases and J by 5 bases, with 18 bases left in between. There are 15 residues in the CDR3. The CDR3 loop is CASSGVVGNQDTQYF. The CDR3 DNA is TGCGCCAGCAGTGGGGTAGTGGGAAACCAAGATACGCAGTATTTT.

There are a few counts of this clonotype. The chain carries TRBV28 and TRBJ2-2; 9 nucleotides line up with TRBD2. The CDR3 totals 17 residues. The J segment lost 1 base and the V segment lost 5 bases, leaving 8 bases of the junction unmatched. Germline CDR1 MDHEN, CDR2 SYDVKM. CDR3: CASSATLAGLNTGELFF. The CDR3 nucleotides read TGTGCCAGCAGTGCCACCCTAGCGGGGCTGAACACCGGGGAGCTGTTTTTT.

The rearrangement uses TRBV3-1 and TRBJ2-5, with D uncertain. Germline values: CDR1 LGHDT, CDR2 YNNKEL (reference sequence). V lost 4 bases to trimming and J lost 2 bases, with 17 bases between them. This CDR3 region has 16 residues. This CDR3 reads CASSPSGRSKQETQYF. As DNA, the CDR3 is TGTGCCAGCAGCCCCTCGGGCCGTTCAAAGCAAGAGACCCAGTACTTC.

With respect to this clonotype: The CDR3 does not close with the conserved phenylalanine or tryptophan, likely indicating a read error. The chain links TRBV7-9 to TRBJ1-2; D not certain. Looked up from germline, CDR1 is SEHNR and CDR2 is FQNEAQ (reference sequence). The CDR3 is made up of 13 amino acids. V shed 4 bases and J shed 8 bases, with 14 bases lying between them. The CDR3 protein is CASSSSLDGGYTL. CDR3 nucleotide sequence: TGTGCCAGCAGCTCAAGCTTGGATGGCGGCTACACCCTC.

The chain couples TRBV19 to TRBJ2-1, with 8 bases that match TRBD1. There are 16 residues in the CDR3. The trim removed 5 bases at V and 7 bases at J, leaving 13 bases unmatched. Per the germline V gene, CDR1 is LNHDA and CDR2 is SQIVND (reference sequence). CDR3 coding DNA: TGTGCCAGTAGTGCCTTTCACGGGACAGGAGGTAATGAGCAGTTCTTC. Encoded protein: CASSAFHGTGGNEQFF.

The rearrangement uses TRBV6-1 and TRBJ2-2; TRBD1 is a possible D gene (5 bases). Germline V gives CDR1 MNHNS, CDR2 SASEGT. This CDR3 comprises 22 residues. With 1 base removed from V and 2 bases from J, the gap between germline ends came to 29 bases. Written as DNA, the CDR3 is TGTGCCAGCAGTGAAGGTAACCCCTACCACCAACAGGCGTGGTCAAACACCGGGGAGCTGTTTTTT. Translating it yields CASSEGNPYHQQAWSNTGELFF.

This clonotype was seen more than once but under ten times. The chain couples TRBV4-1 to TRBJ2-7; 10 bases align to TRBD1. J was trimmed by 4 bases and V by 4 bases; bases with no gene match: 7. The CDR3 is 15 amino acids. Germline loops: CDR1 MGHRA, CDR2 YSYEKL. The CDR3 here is CASSLMTGGGYEQYF. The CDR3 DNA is TGCGCCAGCAGCCTGATGACAGGGGGCGGATACGAGCAGTACTTC.

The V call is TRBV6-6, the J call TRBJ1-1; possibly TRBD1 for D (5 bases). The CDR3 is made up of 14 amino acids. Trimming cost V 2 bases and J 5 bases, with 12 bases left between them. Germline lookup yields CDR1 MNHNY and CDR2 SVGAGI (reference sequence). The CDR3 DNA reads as TGTGCCAGCAGTTACCCTGATACAGGAACTGAAGCTTTCTTT. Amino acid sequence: CASSYPDTGTEAFF.

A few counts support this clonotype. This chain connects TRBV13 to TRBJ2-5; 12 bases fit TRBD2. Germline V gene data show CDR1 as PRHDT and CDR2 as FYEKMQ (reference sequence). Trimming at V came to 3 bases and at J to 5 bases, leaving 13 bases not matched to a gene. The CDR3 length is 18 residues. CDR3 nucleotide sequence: TGTGCCAGCAGCTTTAGTTTACTAGCGGGGGGCGCCGGGGAGACCCAGTACTTC. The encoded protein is CASSFSLLAGGAGETQYF.

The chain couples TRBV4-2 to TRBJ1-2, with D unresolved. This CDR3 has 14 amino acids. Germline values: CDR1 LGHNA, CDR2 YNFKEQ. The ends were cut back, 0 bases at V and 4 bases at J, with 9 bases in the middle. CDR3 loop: CASSQDGRGYGYTF. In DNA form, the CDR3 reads TGTGCCAGCAGCCAAGATGGCCGGGGCTATGGCTACACCTTC.

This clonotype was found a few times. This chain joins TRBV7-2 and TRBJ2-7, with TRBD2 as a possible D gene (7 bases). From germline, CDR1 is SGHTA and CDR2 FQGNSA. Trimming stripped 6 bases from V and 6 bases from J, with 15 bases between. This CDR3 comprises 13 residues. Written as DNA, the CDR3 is TGTGCCAGCAGACCGGCGGGGGCACCCGAGCAGTACTTC. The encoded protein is CASRPAGAPEQYF.

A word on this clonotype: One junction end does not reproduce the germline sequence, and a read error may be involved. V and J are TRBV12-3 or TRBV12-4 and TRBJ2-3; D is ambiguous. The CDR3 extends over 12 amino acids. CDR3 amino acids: CAGSSFTDTQYF. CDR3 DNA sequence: TGTGCCGGCAGTTCTTTTACGGATACGCAGTATTTT.

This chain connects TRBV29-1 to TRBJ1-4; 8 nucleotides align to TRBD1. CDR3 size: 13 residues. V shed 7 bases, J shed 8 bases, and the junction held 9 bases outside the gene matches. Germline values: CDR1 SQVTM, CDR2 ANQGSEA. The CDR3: CSALTQGEEKLFF. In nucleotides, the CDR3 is TGCAGCGCATTGACACAGGGGGAGGAAAAACTGTTTTTT.

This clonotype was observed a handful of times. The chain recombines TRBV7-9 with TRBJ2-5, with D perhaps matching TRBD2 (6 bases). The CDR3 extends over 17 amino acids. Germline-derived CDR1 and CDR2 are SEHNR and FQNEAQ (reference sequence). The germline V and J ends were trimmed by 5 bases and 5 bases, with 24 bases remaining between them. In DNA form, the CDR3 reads TGTGCCAGCAGCCTTCATCCACTAGCCCCGAGCGCGGAGACCCAGTACTTC. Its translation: CASSLHPLAPSAETQYF.